This TCR beta chain emerged from a study of siplizumab effects on memory and regulatory T cells. Assays examined about 100,000 TCR templates per sample. The assay was immunoSEQ multiplex PCR, and TCRdb's table has in-frame clones only and misses some. The data show 57,000 or so clones, roughly 78% seen once. Looked up from germline, CDR1 is SEHNR and CDR2 is FQNEAQ (reference sequence). The CDR3 is made up of 16 amino acids. The junction had 6 bases not matched to a gene; V was cut back by 4 bases and J by 3 bases. This rearrangement joins TRBV7-9 to TRBJ2-3; TRBD2 agrees at 11 bases. Sequencing was done on a sample of memory CD4+ T cells sorted from blood. This clonotype originated in a human donor in good health. The CDR3 loop reads CASSSLAGGGTDTQYF. The CDR3 coding sequence is TGTGCCAGCAGCTCTCTAGCGGGGGGAGGGACAGATACGCAGTATTTT.